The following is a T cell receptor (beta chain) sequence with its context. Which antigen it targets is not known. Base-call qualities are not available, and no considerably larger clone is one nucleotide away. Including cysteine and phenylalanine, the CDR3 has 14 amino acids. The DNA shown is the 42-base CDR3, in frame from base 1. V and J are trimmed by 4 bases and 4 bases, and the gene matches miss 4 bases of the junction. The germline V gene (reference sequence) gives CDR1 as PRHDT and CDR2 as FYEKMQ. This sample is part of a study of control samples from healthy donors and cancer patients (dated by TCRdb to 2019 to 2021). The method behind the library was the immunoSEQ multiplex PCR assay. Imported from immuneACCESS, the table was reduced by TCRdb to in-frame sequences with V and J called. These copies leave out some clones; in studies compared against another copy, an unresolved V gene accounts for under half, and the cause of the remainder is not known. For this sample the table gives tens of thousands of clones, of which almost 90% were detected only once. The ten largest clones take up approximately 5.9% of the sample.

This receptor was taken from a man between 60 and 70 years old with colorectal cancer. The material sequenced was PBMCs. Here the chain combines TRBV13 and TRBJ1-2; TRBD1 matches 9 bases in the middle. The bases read TGTGCCAGCAGCTCGGGACAGGGAGGCTATGGCTACACCTTC. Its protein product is CASSSGQGGYGYTF.